This T cell receptor (beta chain) was observed in a study of cytomegalovirus exposure and HLA in healthy donors. A remark on this clone: As yet, its antigen is unknown.

Study-level results: Investigators reported approximately 150 TCR beta chains as tied to cytomegalovirus. TCR beta V segments were, for the most part, productive about 87% or about 30% of the time in an earlier analysis.

With 60 Vbeta and 13 Jbeta primers, the PCR was carried out. Sequenced by immunoSEQ multiplex PCR; TCRdb stores in-frame clones only, minus some. The profile shows 100,000 to 150,000 clones, about four fifths of them singletons. The CDR3 sequence is 15 residues long. Germline V gene data show CDR1 as SGHRS and CDR2 as YFSETQ. The ends lost 3 bases at V and 6 bases at J; junction bases unmatched: 6. This chain uses TRBV5-1 with TRBJ2-2, with 9 nucleotides matching TRBD1. This TCR derives from a woman aged 40 to 50 in good health and CMV-seronegative. Sample: PBMCs. The CDR3 sequence is CASSSSTGGSGELFF. CDR3 in DNA: TGCGCCAGCAGCTCCTCGACAGGGGGGTCCGGGGAGCTGTTTTTT.